Below, 9 T cell receptor beta chains from the same sample are listed, as sequenced in a study of shared clonotypes between healthy human individuals. Libraries were prepared by immunoSEQ multiplex PCR; TCRdb keeps only in-frame clonotypes and omits some of them. The sample consists of around 450,000 clones, 70% to 80% of them appearing once. Input material: PBMCs. The receptors were sampled from a woman between 40 and 50 years old in good health. Some clones in this sample may be carry-over from other donors' samples.

The chain links TRBV7-9 to TRBJ1-1; weak D call: TRBD1 (5 bases). Per the germline V gene, CDR1 is SEHNR and CDR2 is FQNEAQ (reference sequence). The V gene lost 5 bases and the J gene lost 0 bases, with 13 bases spanning the gap. The CDR3 consists of 15 residues. CDR3 loop: CASSPLRDLNTEAFF. CDR3 coding DNA: TGTGCCAGCAGCCCCCTCAGGGACTTGAACACTGAAGCTTTCTTT.

This rearrangement joins TRBV30 to TRBJ2-7, with D perhaps assigned TRBD1 or TRBD2 (5 bases each). Looked up from germline, CDR1 is GTSNPN and CDR2 is SVGIG (reference sequence). Trimming cost V 3 bases and J 2 bases, with 17 bases left between them. The CDR3 extends over 15 amino acids. DNA for the CDR3: TGTGCCTGGAGGGCCAGGGAGCGAACGACCTACGAGCAGTACTTC. As protein: CAWRARERTTYEQYF.

This clone has only a few counts. The chain is built from TRBV28 and TRBJ2-7, with 7 bases that match TRBD1. V dropped 7 bases and J dropped 0; count of bases not matched to a gene: 9. Germline V lookup: CDR1 MDHEN, CDR2 SYDVKM. The CDR3 totals 15 residues. The DNA for the CDR3 is TGTGCCAGCACCTCGACAGGGACGCTCTCCTACGAGCAGTACTTC. Protein: CASTSTGTLSYEQYF.

In nucleotides, the CDR3 is TGTGCCAGCACCCCTGGGGGGGCGGCCTACAATGAGCAGTTCTTC. It is translated as CASTPGGAAYNEQFF. V usage is TRBV5-6 and J usage is TRBJ2-1, with D perhaps matching TRBD2 (7 bases). Germline V gene sequence: CDR1 SGHDT, CDR2 YYEEEE. Trimming left V 6 bases short and J 2 bases short, with 15 bases between. The CDR3 length is 15 residues.

As concerns this clone: Different DNA sequences within this sample yield the same CDR3. This rearrangement joins TRBV7-2 to TRBJ1-6, with 7 nucleotides matching TRBD1. CDR1 and CDR2 from the germline V gene are SGHTA and FQGNSA. The CDR3 has 16 residues. The trim removed 6 bases at V and 0 bases at J, leaving 5 bases unmatched. CDR3 DNA: TGTGCCAGCAGTCCGGGACAGAGCTCCTATAATTCACCCCTCCACTTT. This gives the protein CASSPGQSSYNSPLHF.

Here the CDR3 DNA reads TGCGCCAGCAGCCAAGTTGTCAGTCGCACAGATACGCAGTATTTT. Protein: CASSQVVSRTDTQYF. V gene TRBV4-1 combines with J gene TRBJ2-3; no clear D. V was pared by 1 base and J by 1 base, with 9 bases between. The CDR3 length is 15 residues. Germline CDR1 is MGHRA and CDR2 is YSYEKL.

This clone turned up a few times. The chain joins TRBV28 to TRBJ2-7; 10 bases map to TRBD2. V lost 5 bases, J lost 7 bases, and 8 bases stayed unmatched. The CDR3 length is 14 residues. The germline gives CDR1 MDHEN, CDR2 SYDVKM. Written as DNA, the CDR3 is TGTGCCAGCAGTCCCCCCGGGACTAGCGAGGAGCAGTACTTC. Translated, it gives CASSPPGTSEEQYF.

The chain employs TRBV28 and TRBJ2-7; 8 nucleotides match TRBD1. Trimming took 6 bases from V and 2 from J; bases not matched to a gene: 6. The CDR3 length is 14 residues. Looked up from germline, CDR1 is MDHEN and CDR2 is SYDVKM. CDR3 in amino acids: CASSRGHPTYEQYF. Written as DNA, the CDR3 is TGTGCCAGCAGCAGGGGGCATCCTACCTACGAGCAGTACTTC.

This chain uses TRBV4-2 with TRBJ2-6; D is unresolved. Germline assignment: CDR1 LGHNA and CDR2 YNFKEQ. Trimming took 3 bases from V and 0 from J, leaving 12 bases between them. This CDR3 is built from 17 residues. Here the CDR3 reads CASSHVHVDSGANVLTF. CDR3 coding DNA: TGTGCCAGCAGCCATGTACACGTAGACTCTGGGGCCAACGTCCTGACTTTC.